Below are 4 T cell receptor beta chains sequenced from a single sample in a study of cytomegalovirus exposure and HLA in healthy donors. The data were produced by immunoSEQ multiplex PCR, yet TCRdb's version contains in-frame clones alone and is incomplete. The top ten clones hold around 3% of a sample with roughly 250,000 clones, approximately 90% of them seen once. Sequenced input: PBMCs. These receptors were obtained from a man younger than 30 in good health and CMV-seronegative.

The chain recombines TRBV28 with TRBJ2-1; 10 bases fit TRBD1. V trimming: 7 bases; J trimming: 8 bases; junction bases outside the gene matches: 11. The germline gives CDR1 MDHEN, CDR2 SYDVKM. This CDR3 is built from 15 residues. The chain's CDR3 is CASTPPDRGLDEQFF. DNA of the CDR3: TGTGCCAGCACTCCCCCGGACAGGGGGTTGGATGAGCAGTTCTTC.

This chain joins TRBV6-5 and TRBJ2-2; 9 bases fit TRBD2. The length of the CDR3 is 15 residues. The V segment lost 10 bases and the J segment 1 base; nucleotides outside the gene matches: 7. The germline CDR1 and CDR2 sequences are MNHEY and SVGAGI. The CDR3 loop is CATQNSGRNTGELFF. The CDR3 DNA is TGTGCCACCCAGAATAGCGGGAGGAACACCGGGGAGCTGTTTTTT.

V is TRBV6-1 and J is TRBJ2-3, with 11 bases aligning to TRBD2. V shed 3 bases and J 4 bases; nucleotides not matched to a gene: 6. The CDR3 extends over 16 amino acids. Germline V gene lookup returns CDR1 MNHNS and CDR2 SASEGT. CDR3 sequence (DNA): TGTGCCAGCAGTGACCCGGGACTAGCGGAATCAGATACGCAGTATTTT. Translation gives CASSDPGLAESDTQYF.

The V and J genes are TRBV29-1 and TRBJ1-1; D unclear. The CDR3 has 12 amino acids. Germline V CDR1 and CDR2: SQVTM, ANQGSEA. Deletions cut 2 bases from V and 1 base from J, with 5 bases between. The CDR3 region is CSVETANTEAFF. Here the CDR3 DNA reads TGCAGCGTTGAAACAGCGAACACTGAAGCTTTCTTT. Combining the CDR3 with reference TRBV29-1 and TRBJ1-1 gives the whole variable domain SAVISQKPSRDICQRGTSLTIQCQVDSQVTMMFWYRQQPGQSLTLIATANQGSEATYESGFVIDKFPISRPNLTFSTLTVSNMSPEDSSIYLCSVETANTEAFFGQGTRLTVV.